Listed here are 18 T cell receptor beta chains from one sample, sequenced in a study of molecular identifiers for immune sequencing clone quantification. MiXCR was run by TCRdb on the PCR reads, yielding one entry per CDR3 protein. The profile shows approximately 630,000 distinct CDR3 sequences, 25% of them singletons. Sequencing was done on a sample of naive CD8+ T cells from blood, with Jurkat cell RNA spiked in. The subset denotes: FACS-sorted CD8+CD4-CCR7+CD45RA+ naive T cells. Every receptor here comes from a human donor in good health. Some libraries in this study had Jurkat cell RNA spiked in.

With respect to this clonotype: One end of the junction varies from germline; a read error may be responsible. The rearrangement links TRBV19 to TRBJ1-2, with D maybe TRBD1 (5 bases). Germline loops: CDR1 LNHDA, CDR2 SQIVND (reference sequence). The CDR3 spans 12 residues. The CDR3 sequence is CVSTPPRGDLAF. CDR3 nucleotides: TGTGTCAGTACCCCACCCAGAGGGGACCTTGCTTTC.

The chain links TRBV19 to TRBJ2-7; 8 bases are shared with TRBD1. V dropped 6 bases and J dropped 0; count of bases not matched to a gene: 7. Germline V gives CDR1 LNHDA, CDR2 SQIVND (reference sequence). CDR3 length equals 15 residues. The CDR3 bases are TGTGCCAGTAGACCAGGGGGCGGATCCTCCTACGAGCAGTACTTC. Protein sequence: CASRPGGGSSYEQYF.

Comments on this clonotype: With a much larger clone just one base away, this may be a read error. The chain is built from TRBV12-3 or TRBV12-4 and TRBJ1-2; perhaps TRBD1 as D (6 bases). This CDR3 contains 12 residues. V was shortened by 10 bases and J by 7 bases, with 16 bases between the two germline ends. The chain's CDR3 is CATGGGAIGYTF. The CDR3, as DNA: TGTGCCACCGGGGGGGGGGCGATTGGCTACACCTTC.

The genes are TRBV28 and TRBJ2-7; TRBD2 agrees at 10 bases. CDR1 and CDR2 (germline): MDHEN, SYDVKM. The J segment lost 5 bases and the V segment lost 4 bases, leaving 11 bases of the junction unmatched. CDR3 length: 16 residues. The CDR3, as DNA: TGTGCCAGCAGTTCCCGCCCTAGCGGGAGCCAGAACGAGCAGTACTTC. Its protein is CASSSRPSGSQNEQYF.

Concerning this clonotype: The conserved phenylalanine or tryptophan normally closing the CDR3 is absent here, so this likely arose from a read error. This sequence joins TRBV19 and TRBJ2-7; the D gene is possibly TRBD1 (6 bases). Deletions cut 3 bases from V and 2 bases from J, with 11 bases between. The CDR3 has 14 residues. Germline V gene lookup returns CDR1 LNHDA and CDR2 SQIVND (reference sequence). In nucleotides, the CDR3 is TGTGCCAGTAGTATCGGGACACCTGCCTACGAGCAGTACCTC. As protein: CASSIGTPAYEQYL.

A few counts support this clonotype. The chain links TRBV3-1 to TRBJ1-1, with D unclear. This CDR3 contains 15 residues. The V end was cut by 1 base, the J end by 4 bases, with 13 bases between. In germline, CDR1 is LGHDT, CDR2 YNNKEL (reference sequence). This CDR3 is CASSQAEGYVTEAFF. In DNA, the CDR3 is TGTGCCAGCAGCCAAGCTGAAGGGTACGTCACTGAAGCTTTCTTT.

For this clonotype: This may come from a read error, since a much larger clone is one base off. The CDR3 region is CSGGTRYGYTF. In nucleotides, the CDR3 is TGCAGCGGAGGGACCCGCTATGGCTACACCTTC. The chain couples TRBV29-1 to TRBJ1-2, with D perhaps matching TRBD1 (5 bases). CDR3 size: 11 residues. V was pared by 7 bases and J by 4 bases, with 10 bases between. Germline loops: CDR1 SQVTM, CDR2 ANQGSEA.

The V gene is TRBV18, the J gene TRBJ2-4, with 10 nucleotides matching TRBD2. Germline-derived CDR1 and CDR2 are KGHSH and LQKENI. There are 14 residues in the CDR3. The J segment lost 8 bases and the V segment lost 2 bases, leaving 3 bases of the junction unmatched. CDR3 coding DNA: TGTGCCAGCTCACCATCTAGCGGGGGCGACATTCAGTACTTC. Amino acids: CASSPSSGGDIQYF.

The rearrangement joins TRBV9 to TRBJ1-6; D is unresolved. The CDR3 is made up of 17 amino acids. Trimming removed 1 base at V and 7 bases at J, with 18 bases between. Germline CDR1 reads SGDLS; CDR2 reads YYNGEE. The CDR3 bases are TGTGCCAGCAGCGTAAATTCTCGGGTATTACCCAATTCACCCCTCCACTTT. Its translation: CASSVNSRVLPNSPLHF.

The CDR3 nucleotides are TGTGCCAGCAGTTTATCGAAGGGATTTAACACTGAAGCTTTCTTT. As protein: CASSLSKGFNTEAFF. J is TRBJ1-1 and V is TRBV27, with D unresolved. Germline CDR1 is MNHEY and CDR2 is SMNVEV (reference sequence). This CDR3 has 15 residues. V lost 0 bases, J lost 2 bases, and 10 bases lay in between.

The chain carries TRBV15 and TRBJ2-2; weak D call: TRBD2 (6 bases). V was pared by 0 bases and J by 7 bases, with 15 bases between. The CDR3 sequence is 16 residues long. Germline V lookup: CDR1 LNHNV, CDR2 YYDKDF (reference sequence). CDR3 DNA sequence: TGTGCCACCAGCAGAGATTGGGACTTCCGTGGCGGGGAGCTGTTTTTT. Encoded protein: CATSRDWDFRGGELFF.

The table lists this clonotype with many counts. CDR3 amino acids: CASSPITAGDTQYF. The CDR3 nucleotides read TGTGCCAGCAGCCCGATAACCGCGGGAGATACGCAGTATTTT. J is TRBJ2-3 and V is TRBV3-1, with a weak D call TRBD2 (5 bases). There are 14 residues in the CDR3. The germline CDR1 and CDR2 sequences are LGHDT and YNNKEL (reference sequence). Trimming took 4 bases from V and 5 from J, leaving 13 bases between them.

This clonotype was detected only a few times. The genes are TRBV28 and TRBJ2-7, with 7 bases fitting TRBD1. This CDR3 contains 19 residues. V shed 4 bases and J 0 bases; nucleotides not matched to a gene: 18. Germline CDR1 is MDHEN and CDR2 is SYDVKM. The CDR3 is CASSSDGTDVENLSYEQYF. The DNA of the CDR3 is TGTGCCAGCAGTTCTGACGGGACAGACGTGGAGAACCTCTCCTACGAGCAGTACTTC. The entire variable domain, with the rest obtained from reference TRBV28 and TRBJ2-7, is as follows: DVKVTQSSRYLVKRTGEKVFLECVQDMDHENMFWYRQDPGLGLRLIYFSYDVKMKEKGDIPEGYSVSREKKERFSLILESASTNQTSMYLCASSSDGTDVENLSYEQYFGPGTRLTVT.

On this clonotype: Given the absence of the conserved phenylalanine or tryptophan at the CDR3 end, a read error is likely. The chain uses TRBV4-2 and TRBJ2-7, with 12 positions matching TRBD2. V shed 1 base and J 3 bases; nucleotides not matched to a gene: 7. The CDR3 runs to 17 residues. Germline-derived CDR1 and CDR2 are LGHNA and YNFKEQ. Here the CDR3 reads CASSQGGATSGSYEQYL. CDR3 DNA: TGTGCCAGCAGCCAAGGTGGGGCGACTAGCGGGAGCTACGAGCAGTACCTC.

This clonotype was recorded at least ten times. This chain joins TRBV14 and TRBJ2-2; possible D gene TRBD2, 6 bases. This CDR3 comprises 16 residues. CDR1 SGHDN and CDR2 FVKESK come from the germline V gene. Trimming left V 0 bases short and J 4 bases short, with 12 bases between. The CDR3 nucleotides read TGTGCCAGCAGCCAAGATACAGCGGGTTTCACCGGGGAGCTGTTTTTT. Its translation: CASSQDTAGFTGELFF.

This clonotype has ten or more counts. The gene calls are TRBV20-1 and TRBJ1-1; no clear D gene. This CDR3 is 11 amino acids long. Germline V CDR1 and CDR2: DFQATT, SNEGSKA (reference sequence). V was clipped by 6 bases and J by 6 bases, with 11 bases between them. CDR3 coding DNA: TGCAGTGCCGCAGAAAGCCCTGAAGCTTTCTTT. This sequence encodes CSAAESPEAFF.

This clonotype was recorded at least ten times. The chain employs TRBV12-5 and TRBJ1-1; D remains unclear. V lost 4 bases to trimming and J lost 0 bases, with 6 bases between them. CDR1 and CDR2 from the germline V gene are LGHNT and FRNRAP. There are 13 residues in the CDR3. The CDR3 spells CASGSGMNTEAFF. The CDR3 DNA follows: TGTGCTAGTGGTTCAGGAATGAACACTGAAGCTTTCTTT.

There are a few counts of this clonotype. The CDR3 coding sequence is TGTGCCTGGCAGACAGGGACAGATAGCAATCAGCCCCAGCATTTT. The encoded protein is CAWQTGTDSNQPQHF. The rearrangement uses TRBV30 and TRBJ1-5; 7 positions agree with TRBD1. Germline V CDR1 and CDR2: GTSNPN, SVGIG (reference sequence). Trimming took 5 bases from V and 0 from J; bases not matched to a gene: 7. This CDR3 is 15 amino acids long.